The 18 T cell receptor beta chains below all came from one sample that was sequenced in a study of monozygotic twins with inflammatory bowel disease. TCRdb re-analyzed the 5' RACE reads; it lists each CDR3 protein once, without DNA. There are just over 300,000 distinct CDR3 sequences in the sample, with 5% to 6% held by the top ten. The sample was blood. These receptors were obtained from a human donor with ulcerative colitis or Crohn's disease, or a healthy co-twin of an affected twin (not recorded which).

The chain links TRBV6-2 or TRBV6-3 to TRBJ2-7. Germline CDR1 is MNHEY and CDR2 is SVGEGT. There are 15 residues in the CDR3. The CDR3 protein is CASSYPDLDNYEQYF.

The chain carries TRBV7-8 and TRBJ2-5; checking the TCRdb D call of TRBD2 is not possible without DNA. The CDR3 runs 17 residues. Per the germline V gene, CDR1 is SGHVS and CDR2 is FQNEAQ. The chain's CDR3 is CASSLVPGLAFQETQYF.

The rearrangement uses TRBV18 and TRBJ1-1; TCRdb's assignment of TRBD1 cannot be checked, as there is no DNA. This CDR3 is 16 amino acids long. Germline CDR1 and CDR2: KGHSH and LQKENI. The CDR3 sequence: CASSKATGGKNTEAFF. Using reference TRBV18 and TRBJ1-1 for the parts outside the CDR3, the full variable domain is NAGVMQNPRHLVRRRGQEARLRCSPMKGHSHVYWYRQLPEEGLKFMVYLQKENIIDESGMPKERFSAEFPKEGPSILRIQQVVRGDSAAYFCASSKATGGKNTEAFFGQGTRLTVV.

The chain employs TRBV27 and TRBJ2-7. This CDR3 has 14 residues. Germline lookup yields CDR1 MNHEY and CDR2 SMNVEV (reference sequence). The CDR3: CASSFATESNEQYF.

The CDR3 region is CASNYGTGTHPDTQYF. The chain has TRBV6-1 and TRBJ2-3; checking the TCRdb D call of TRBD1 is not possible without DNA. The CDR3 is made up of 16 amino acids. Germline loops: CDR1 MNHNS, CDR2 SASEGT.

This chain joins TRBV7-7 and TRBJ2-2; TCRdb lists TRBD1, though no DNA is available to test this call. The CDR3 has 15 residues. Germline V CDR1 and CDR2: SSHAT, FNYEAQ (reference sequence). The CDR3 here is CASSLGGFDTGELFF. Full variable domain (outside the CDR3, taken from reference TRBV7-7 and TRBJ2-2): GAGVSQSPRYKVTKRGQDVTLRCDPISSHATLYWYQQALGQGPEFLTYFNYEAQPDKSGLPSDRFSAERPEGSISTLTIQRTEQRDSAMYRCASSLGGFDTGELFFGEGSRLTVL.

The chain combines TRBV13 with TRBJ2-3; TCRdb names TRBD1, which stays unverified in the absence of DNA. The CDR3 contains 14 residues. Germline CDR1 and CDR2: PRHDT and FYEKMQ (reference sequence). The CDR3 loop is CASLSGTGIDTQYF. The variable domain in full, with the rest retrieved from reference TRBV13 and TRBJ2-3, is AAGVIQSPRHLIKEKRETATLKCYPIPRHDTVYWYQQGPGQDPQFLISFYEKMQSDKGSIPDRFSAQQFSDYHSELNMSSLELGDSALYFCASLSGTGIDTQYFGPGTRLTVL.

This chain uses TRBV15 with TRBJ2-7; TCRdb lists TRBD1, though no DNA is available to test this call. CDR3 length: 15 amino acids. The germline gives CDR1 LNHNV, CDR2 YYDKDF (reference sequence). The CDR3 spells CATSRVGTGHYEQYF. The full variable domain, completed using reference TRBV15 and TRBJ2-7, is DAMVIQNPRYQVTQFGKPVTLSCSQTLNHNVMYWYQQKSSQAPKLLFHYYDKDFNNEADTPDNFQSRRPNTSFCFLDIRSPGLGDTAMYLCATSRVGTGHYEQYFGPGTRLTVT.

The CDR3 spells CASSQDLGTGSSNQPQHF. This sequence joins TRBV4-3 and TRBJ1-5; no DNA is available, so the TRBD1 call from TCRdb remains unchecked. Germline CDR1 and CDR2: LGHNA and YSLEER. The length of the CDR3 is 18 residues.

This chain joins TRBV5-1 and TRBJ2-1; TCRdb proposes TRBD1, but this gene call is untestable without DNA. The CDR3 is 16 residues long. CDR1 SGHRS and CDR2 YFSETQ come from the germline V gene. This CDR3 reads CASSFTLRGSRGEQFF.

This chain joins TRBV5-6 and TRBJ2-1; as DNA is missing, the TRBD2 call by TCRdb cannot be tested. Germline CDR1 is SGHDT and CDR2 is YYEEEE. The CDR3 loop spans 18 amino acids. CDR3: CASSLGGGPKSSYNEQFF. The whole variable domain, filled in from reference TRBV5-6 and TRBJ2-1, reads DAGVTQSPTHLIKTRGQQVTLRCSPKSGHDTVSWYQQALGQGPQFIFQYYEEEERQRGNFPDRFSGHQFPNYSSELNVNALLLGDSALYLCASSLGGGPKSSYNEQFFGPGTRLTVL.

The chain has TRBV30 and TRBJ1-5; TCRdb calls TRBD1, which cannot be checked without DNA. Looked up from germline, CDR1 is GTSNPN and CDR2 is SVGIG (reference sequence). The length of the CDR3 is 13 residues. The CDR3 reads CAWSVRGRKPQHF.

CDR3 loop: CASSQQGGVLTEAFF. The chain employs TRBV3-1 and TRBJ1-1; as DNA is missing, the TRBD1 call by TCRdb cannot be tested. The CDR3 spans 15 residues. The germline V gene has CDR1 LGHDT and CDR2 YNNKEL (reference sequence).

CDR3: CAINPQLRATQYF. V is TRBV10-3 and J is TRBJ2-5; the TRBD1 assignment by TCRdb is unverifiable without DNA. The CDR3 has 13 residues. The germline V gene has CDR1 ENHRY and CDR2 SYGVKD.

The chain couples TRBV19 to TRBJ2-2; absent DNA, TCRdb's TRBD1 call cannot be checked. The germline V gene has CDR1 LNHDA and CDR2 SQIVND (reference sequence). There are 16 residues in the CDR3. CDR3 in amino acids: CASSARPGQDTGELFF.

This chain links TRBV20-1 with TRBJ2-3; absent DNA, TCRdb's TRBD1 call cannot be checked. Germline values: CDR1 DFQATT, CDR2 SNEGSKA (reference sequence). This CDR3 contains 15 residues. The chain's CDR3 is CSARGLTESTDTQYF.

The chain links TRBV15 to TRBJ1-2. Germline V lookup: CDR1 LNHNV, CDR2 YYDKDF (reference sequence). The CDR3 sequence is 17 residues long. The CDR3 is CATSRVTIGESSYGYTF.

The chain joins TRBV7-9 to TRBJ2-1; the TRBD1 assignment by TCRdb is unverifiable without DNA. The CDR3 contains 15 residues. Germline values: CDR1 SEHNR, CDR2 FQNEAQ (reference sequence). Here the CDR3 reads CASSPRPGQGNEQFF. The full variable domain, its missing parts supplied by reference TRBV7-9 and TRBJ2-1, is DTGVSQNPRHKITKRGQNVTFRCDPISEHNRLYWYRQTLGQGPEFLTYFQNEAQLEKSRLLSDRFSAERPKGSFSTLEIQRTEQGDSAMYLCASSPRPGQGNEQFFGPGTRLTVL.